This TCR beta chain appears in the sequencing data of a study of patients and donors after allogeneic stem cell transplantation. This CDR3 is 17 amino acids long. V lost 4 bases, J lost 1 base, and 8 bases stayed unmatched. TCRdb analysed the RT-PCR reads with MiXCR anew, one entry per CDR3 protein. This table has about a million distinct CDR3 sequences, 18% appearing once. What was sequenced was blood, either unsorted or a sorted T cell fraction (not recorded which). The chain joins TRBV12-3 or TRBV12-4 to TRBJ1-3; 9 bases line up with TRBD1. The clonotype originates from a human donor who was either an allogeneic HSCT recipient or a stem cell or donor lymphocyte infusion donor (not recorded which). It is not recorded whose cells these are; they may come from a transplant donor. The CDR3 DNA reads as TGTGCCAGCAGTTCCCCGACAGGGGGTGGTTCTGGAAACACCATATATTTT. This translates into CASSSPTGGGSGNTIYF.